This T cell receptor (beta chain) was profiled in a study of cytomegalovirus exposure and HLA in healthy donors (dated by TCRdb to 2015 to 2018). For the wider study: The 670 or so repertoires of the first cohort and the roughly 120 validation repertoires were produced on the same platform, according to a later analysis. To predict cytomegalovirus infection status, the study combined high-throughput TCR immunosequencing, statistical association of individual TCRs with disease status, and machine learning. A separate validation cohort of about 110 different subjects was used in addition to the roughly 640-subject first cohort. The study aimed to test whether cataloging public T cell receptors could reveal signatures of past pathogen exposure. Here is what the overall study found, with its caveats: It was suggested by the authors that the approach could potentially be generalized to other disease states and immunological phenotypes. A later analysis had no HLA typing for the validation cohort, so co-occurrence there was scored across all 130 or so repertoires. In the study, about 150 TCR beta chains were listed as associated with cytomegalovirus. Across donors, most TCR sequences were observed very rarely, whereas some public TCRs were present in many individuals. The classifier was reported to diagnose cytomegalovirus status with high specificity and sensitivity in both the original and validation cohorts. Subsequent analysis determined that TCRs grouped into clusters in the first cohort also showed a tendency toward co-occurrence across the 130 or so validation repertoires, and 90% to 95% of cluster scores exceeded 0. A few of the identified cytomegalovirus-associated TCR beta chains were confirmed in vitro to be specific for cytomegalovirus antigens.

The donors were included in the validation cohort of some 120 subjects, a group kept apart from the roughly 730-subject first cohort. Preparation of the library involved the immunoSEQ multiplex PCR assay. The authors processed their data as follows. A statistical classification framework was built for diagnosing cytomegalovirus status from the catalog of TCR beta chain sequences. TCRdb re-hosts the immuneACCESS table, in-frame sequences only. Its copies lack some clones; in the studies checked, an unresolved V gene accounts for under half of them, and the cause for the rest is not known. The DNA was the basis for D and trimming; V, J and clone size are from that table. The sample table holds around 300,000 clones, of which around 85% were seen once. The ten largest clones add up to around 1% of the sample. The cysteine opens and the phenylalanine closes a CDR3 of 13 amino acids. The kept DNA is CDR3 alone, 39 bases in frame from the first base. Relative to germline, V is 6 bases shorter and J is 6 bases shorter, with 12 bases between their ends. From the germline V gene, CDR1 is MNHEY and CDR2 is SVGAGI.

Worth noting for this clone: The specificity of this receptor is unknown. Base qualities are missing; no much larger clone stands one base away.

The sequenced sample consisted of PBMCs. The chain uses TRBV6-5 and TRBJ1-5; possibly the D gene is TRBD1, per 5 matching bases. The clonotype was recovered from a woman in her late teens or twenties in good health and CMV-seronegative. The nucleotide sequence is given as TGTGCCAGCAGCCCAGGGCAGACTCAGCCCCAGCATTTT. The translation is CASSPGQTQPQHF.